A selection of T cell receptor beta chains follows, all from one sample in a study of shared clonotypes between healthy human individuals. Profiling relied on immunoSEQ multiplex PCR, and the TCRdb table lists in-frame clones only, not all of them. The sample includes hundreds of thousands of clones, approximately 79% of them seen just once. The material sequenced was memory CD4+ T cells sorted from blood. The receptors originated from a woman aged 25-40 years in good health. Both conserved end residues are part of each CDR3.

J gene,V gene,CDR3 protein
TRBJ2-6,TRBV7-2,CASSLVSGANVLTF
TRBJ1-4,TRBV19,CASKPGTATEKLFF
TRBJ1-2,TRBV7-9,CASSLNFRAGPNYGYTF
TRBJ2-1,TRBV28,CASSPRTSGNVDEQFF
TRBJ2-3,TRBV5-4,CASSGQGAFTDTQYF
TRBJ1-1,TRBV11-2,CASSYRQTANTEAFF
TRBJ2-7,TRBV2,CASRRKGFGAREVDHEQYF
TRBJ2-7,TRBV6-6,CASSYRQEAYEQYF
TRBJ1-1,TRBV15,CATSRETGGTEAFF
TRBJ2-5,TRBV7-6,CASSYGTEETQYF
TRBJ2-1,TRBV6-1,CASSEVVSEQFF
TRBJ1-2,TRBV6-5,CASSYSPGRNYGYTF
TRBJ2-7,TRBV28,CASSTGFHYEQYF
TRBJ1-2,TRBV25-1,CASSRESYYGYTF
TRBJ1-5,TRBV27,CASRPGTGSNQPQHF
TRBJ2-5,TRBV7-7,CASSLDRQETQYF
TRBJ1-4,TRBV20-1,CSGGGSEKLFF
TRBJ2-3,TRBV7-6,CASRPYSSTDTQYF
TRBJ2-7,TRBV10-3,CAISDRGLSYEQYF
TRBJ2-3,TRBV25-1,CASSEGGGGRVNTQYF
TRBJ2-5,TRBV16,CASSQQGFQETQYF
TRBJ2-1,TRBV4-1,CASSQEYRNSYNEQFF
TRBJ2-2,TRBV5-1,CASSHRDRVGTGELFF
TRBJ1-2,TRBV5-6,CASSLTGTETNYGYTF
TRBJ1-5,TRBV7-2,CATRGQGDQPQHF
TRBJ2-7,TRBV27,CASSLKGGGSSYEQYF
TRBJ2-7,TRBV2,CASTSQGTVYEQYF
TRBJ2-2,TRBV5-1,CASSSRVLNTGELFF
TRBJ1-5,TRBV7-8,CASSLAHQISNQPQHF
TRBJ1-5,TRBV18,CASSPIWTGNLGSLPQHF